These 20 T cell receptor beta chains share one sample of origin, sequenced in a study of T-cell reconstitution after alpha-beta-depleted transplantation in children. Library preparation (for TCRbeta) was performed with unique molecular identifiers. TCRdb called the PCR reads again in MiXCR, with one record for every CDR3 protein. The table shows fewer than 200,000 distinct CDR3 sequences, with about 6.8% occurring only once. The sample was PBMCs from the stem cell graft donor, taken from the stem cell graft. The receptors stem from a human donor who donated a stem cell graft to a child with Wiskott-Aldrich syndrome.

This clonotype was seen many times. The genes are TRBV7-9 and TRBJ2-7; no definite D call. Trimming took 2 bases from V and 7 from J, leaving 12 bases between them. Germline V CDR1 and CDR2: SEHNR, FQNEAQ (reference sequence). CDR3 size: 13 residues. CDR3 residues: CASSLRRPEEQYF. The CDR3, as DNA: TGTGCCAGCAGCTTAAGAAGACCAGAAGAGCAGTACTTC.

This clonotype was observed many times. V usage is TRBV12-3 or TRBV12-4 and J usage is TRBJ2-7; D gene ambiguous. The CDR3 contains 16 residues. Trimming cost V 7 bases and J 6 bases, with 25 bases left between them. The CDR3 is CASTSAMSRSMAEQYF. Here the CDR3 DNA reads TGTGCCAGCACCTCCGCAATGTCCCGTTCGATGGCCGAGCAGTACTTC.

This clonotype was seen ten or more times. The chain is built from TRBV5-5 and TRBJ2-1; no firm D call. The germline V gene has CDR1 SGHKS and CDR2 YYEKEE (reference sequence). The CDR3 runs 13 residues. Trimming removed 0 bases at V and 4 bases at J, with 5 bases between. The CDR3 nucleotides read TGTGCCAGCAGCTTGGACGTTTACAATGAGCAGTTCTTC. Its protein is CASSLDVYNEQFF.

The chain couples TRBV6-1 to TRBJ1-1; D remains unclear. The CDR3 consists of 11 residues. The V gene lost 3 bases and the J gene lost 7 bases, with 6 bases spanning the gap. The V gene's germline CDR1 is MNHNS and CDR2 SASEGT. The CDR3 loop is CASSEPDEAFF. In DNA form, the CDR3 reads TGTGCCAGCAGTGAGCCCGATGAAGCTTTCTTT.

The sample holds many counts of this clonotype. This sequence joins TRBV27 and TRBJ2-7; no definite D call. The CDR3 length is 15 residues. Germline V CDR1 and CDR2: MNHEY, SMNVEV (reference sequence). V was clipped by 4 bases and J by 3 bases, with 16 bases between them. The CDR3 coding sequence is TGTGCCAGCAGTTCCGTCAGCAAACTGGACTACGAGCAGTACTTC. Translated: CASSSVSKLDYEQYF.

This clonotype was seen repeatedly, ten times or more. The CDR3 reads CASSPSRFNEQFF. The CDR3 DNA sequence: TGTGCCAGCAGTCCTAGCCGTTTCAATGAGCAGTTCTTC. This chain links TRBV12-3 or TRBV12-4 with TRBJ2-1; D perhaps matches TRBD2 (5 bases). The CDR3 sequence is 13 residues long. Trimming shortened V by 5 bases and J by 6 bases, and 11 bases separated the two germline ends.

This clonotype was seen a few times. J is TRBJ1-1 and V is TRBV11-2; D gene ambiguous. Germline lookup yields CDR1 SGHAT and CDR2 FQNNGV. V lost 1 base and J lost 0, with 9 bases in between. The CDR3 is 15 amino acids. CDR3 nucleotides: TGTGCCAGCAGCTTAGCCCGGGCCTTGAACACTGAAGCTTTCTTT. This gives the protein CASSLARALNTEAFF.

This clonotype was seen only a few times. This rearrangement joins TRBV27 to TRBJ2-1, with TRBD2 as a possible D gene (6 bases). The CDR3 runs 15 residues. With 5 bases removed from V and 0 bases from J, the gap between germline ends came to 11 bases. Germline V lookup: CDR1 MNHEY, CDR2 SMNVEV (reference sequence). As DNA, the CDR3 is TGTGCCAGCAGTATAAGTAGCGGCTCCTACAATGAGCAGTTCTTC. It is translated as CASSISSGSYNEQFF.

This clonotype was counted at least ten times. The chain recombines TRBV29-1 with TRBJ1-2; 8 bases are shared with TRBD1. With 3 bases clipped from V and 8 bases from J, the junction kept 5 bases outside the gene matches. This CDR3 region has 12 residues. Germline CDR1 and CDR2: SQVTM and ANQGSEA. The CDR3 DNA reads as TGCAGCGTTGAGAAGACAGGGGCAGGCTACACCTTC. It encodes CSVEKTGAGYTF.

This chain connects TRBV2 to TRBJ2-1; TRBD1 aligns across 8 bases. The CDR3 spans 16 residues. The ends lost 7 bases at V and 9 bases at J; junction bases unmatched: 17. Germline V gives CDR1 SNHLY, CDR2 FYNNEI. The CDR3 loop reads CASTSMGGQAIGEQFF. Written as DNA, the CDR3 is TGTGCCAGCACCTCAATGGGGGGACAGGCCATCGGTGAGCAGTTCTTC. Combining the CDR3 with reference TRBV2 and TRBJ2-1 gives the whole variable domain EPEVTQTPSHQVTQMGQEVILRCVPISNHLYFYWYRQILGQKVEFLVSFYNNEISEKSEIFDDQFSVERPDGSNFTLKIRSTKLEDSAMYFCASTSMGGQAIGEQFFGPGTRLTVL.

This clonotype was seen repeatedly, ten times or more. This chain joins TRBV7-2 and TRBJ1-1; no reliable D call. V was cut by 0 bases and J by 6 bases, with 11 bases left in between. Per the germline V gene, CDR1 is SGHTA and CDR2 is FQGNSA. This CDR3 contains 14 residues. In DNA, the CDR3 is TGTGCCAGCAGCTTAGCTTCGAGAAGGTCTGAAGCTTTCTTT. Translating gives CASSLASRRSEAFF. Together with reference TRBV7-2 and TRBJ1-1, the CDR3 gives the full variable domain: GAGVSQSPSNKVTEKGKDVELRCDPISGHTALYWYRQSLGQGLEFLIYFQGNSAPDKSGLPSDRFSAERTGGSVSTLTIQRTQQEDSAVYLCASSLASRRSEAFFGQGTRLTVV.

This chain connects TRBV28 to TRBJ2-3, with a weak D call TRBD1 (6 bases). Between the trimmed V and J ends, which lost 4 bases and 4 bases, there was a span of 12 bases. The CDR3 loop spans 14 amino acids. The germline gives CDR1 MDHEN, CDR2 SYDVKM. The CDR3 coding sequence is TGTGCCAGCAGTTCTACAGGGTTCGCAGATACGCAGTATTTT. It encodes CASSSTGFADTQYF. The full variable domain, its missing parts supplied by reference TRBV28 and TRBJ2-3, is DVKVTQSSRYLVKRTGEKVFLECVQDMDHENMFWYRQDPGLGLRLIYFSYDVKMKEKGDIPEGYSVSREKKERFSLILESASTNQTSMYLCASSSTGFADTQYFGPGTRLTVL.

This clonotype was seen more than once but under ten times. The CDR3 loop reads CASSLRPGGAIATDTQYF. CDR3 nucleotides: TGTGCCAGCAGCTTGCGCCCCGGGGGAGCGATAGCTACAGATACGCAGTATTTT. The chain carries TRBV5-5 and TRBJ2-3; tentatively, D is TRBD2 (6 bases). Germline assignment: CDR1 SGHKS and CDR2 YYEKEE (reference sequence). This CDR3 spans 18 amino acids. Trimming pared 1 base from V and 3 bases from J, leaving 21 bases between.

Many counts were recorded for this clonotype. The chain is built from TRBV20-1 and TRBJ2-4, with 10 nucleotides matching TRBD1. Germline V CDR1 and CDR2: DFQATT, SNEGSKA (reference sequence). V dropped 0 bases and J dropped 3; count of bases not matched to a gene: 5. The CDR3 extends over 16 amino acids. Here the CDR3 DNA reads TGCAGTGCTAGAGATGGGACAGGGGTACACAAAAACATTCAGTACTTC. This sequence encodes CSARDGTGVHKNIQYF.

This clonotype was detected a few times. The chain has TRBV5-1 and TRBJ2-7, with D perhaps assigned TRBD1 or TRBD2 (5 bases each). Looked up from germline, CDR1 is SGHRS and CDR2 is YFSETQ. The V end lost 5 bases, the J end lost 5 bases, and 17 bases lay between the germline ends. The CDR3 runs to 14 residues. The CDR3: CASSGTGLLDEQYF. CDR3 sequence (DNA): TGCGCCAGCAGTGGGACGGGCCTCCTGGACGAGCAGTACTTC. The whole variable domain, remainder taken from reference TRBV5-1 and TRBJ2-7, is KAGVTQTPRYLIKTRGQQVTLSCSPISGHRSVSWYQQTPGQGLQFLFEYFSETQRNKGNFPGRFSGRQFSNSRSEMNVSTLELGDSALYLCASSGTGLLDEQYFGPGTRLTVT.

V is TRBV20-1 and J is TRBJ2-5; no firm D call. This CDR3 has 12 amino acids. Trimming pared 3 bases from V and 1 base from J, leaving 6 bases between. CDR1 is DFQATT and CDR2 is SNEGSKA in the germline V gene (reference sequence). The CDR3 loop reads CSARGSQETQYF. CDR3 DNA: TGCAGTGCTAGGGGCAGCCAAGAGACCCAGTACTTC.

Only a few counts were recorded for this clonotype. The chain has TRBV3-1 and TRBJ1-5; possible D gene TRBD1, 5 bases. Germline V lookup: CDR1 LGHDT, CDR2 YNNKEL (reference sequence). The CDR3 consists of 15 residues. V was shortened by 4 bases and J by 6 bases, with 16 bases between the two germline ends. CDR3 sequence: CASSPGDFGSQPQHF. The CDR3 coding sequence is TGTGCCAGCAGCCCGGGGGACTTTGGCAGTCAGCCCCAGCATTTT.

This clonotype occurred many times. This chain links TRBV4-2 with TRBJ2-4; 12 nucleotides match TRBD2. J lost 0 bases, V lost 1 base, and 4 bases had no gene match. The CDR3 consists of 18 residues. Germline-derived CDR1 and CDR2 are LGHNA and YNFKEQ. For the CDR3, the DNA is TGTGCCAGCAGCCAAGCCCCGGGACTAGCGGGAGCCAAAAACATTCAGTACTTC. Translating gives CASSQAPGLAGAKNIQYF.

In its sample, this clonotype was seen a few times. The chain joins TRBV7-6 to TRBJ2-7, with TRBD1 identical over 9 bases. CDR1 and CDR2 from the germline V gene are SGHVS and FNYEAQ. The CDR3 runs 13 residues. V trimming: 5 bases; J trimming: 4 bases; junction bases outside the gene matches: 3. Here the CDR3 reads CASSVGQGYEQYF. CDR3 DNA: TGTGCCAGCAGCGTCGGACAGGGGTACGAGCAGTACTTC.

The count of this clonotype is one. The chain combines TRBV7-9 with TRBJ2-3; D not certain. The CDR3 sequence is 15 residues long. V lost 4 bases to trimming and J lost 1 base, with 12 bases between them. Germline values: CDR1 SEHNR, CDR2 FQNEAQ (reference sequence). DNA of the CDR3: TGTGCCAGCAGCTCACGACTCGGAGGCACAGATACGCAGTATTTT. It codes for CASSSRLGGTDTQYF. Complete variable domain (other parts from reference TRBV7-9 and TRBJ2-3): DTGVSQNPRHKITKRGQNVTFRCDPISEHNRLYWYRQTLGQGPEFLTYFQNEAQLEKSRLLSDRFSAERPKGSFSTLEIQRTEQGDSAMYLCASSSRLGGTDTQYFGPGTRLTVL.